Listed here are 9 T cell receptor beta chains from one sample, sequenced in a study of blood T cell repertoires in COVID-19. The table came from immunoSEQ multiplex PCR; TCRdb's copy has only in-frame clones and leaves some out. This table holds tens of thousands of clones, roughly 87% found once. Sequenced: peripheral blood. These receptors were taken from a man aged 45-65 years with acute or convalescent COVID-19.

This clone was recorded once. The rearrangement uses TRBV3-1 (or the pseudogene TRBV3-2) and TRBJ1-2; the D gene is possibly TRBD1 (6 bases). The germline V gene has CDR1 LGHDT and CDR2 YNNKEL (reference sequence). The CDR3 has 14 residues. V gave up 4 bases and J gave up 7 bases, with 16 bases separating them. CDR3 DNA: TGTGCCAGCAGCCCCCCCAACGCACAGGGTGGCTACACCTTC. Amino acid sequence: CASSPPNAQGGYTF.

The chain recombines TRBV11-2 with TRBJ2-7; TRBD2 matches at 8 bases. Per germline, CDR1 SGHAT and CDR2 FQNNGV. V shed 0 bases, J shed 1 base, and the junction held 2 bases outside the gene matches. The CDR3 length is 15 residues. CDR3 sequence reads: CASSLEPSGSYEQYF. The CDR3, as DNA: TGTGCCAGCAGCTTAGAGCCTAGCGGGTCCTACGAGCAGTACTTC.

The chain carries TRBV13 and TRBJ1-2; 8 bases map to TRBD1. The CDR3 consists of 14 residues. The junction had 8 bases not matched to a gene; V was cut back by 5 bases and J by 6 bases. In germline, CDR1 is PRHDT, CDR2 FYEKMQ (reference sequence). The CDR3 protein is CASSITGTGNGYTF. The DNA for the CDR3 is TGTGCCAGCAGCATAACCGGGACAGGCAATGGCTACACCTTC. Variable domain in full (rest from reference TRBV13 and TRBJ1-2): AAGVIQSPRHLIKEKRETATLKCYPIPRHDTVYWYQQGPGQDPQFLISFYEKMQSDKGSIPDRFSAQQFSDYHSELNMSSLELGDSALYFCASSITGTGNGYTFGSGTRLTVV.

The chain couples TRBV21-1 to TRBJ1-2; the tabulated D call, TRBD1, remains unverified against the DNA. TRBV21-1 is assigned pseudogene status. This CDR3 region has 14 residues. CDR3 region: CASSKAKCNYGYTF. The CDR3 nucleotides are TGTGCCAGCAGCAAGGCAAAATGCAACTATGGCTACACCTTC.

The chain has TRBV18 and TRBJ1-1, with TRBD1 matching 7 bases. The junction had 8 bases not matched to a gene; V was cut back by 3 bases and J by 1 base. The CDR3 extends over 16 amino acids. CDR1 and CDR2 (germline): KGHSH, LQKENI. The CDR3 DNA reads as TGTGCCAGCTCACCCGACAGGGTGAGGGGGAACACTGAAGCTTTCTTT. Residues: CASSPDRVRGNTEAFF.

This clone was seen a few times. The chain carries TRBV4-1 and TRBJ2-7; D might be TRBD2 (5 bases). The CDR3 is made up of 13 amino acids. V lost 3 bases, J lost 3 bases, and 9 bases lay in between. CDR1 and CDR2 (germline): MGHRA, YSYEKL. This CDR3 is CASSHTSGYEQYF. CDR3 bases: TGCGCCAGCAGCCATACTAGTGGCTACGAGCAGTACTTC.

The CDR3, as DNA: TGCGCCAGCAGTACCGGGACTAGCGGCTACAATGAGCAGTTCTTC. Its translation is CASSTGTSGYNEQFF. The chain is built from TRBV10-2 and TRBJ2-1; TRBD2 agrees at 11 bases. Losses at the gene ends were 5 bases for V and 3 bases for J; bases not matched to a gene: 3. This CDR3 comprises 15 residues. Germline CDR1 and CDR2: WSHSY and SAAADI.

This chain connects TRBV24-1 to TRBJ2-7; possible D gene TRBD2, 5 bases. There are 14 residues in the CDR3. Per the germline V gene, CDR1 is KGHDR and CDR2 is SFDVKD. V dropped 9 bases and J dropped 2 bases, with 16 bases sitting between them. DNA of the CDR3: TGTGCCACCTCCGCGGGTCCCCGAACCTACGAGCAGTACGTC. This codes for CATSAGPRTYEQYV.

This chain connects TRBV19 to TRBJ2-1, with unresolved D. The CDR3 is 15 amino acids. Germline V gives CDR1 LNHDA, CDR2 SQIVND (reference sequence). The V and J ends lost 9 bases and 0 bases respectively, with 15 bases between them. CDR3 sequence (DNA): TGTGCCAGCCAACCGGCACACAGCTCCTACAATGAGCAGTTCTTC. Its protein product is CASQPAHSSYNEQFF.